Below, 20 T cell receptor beta chains from the same sample are listed, as sequenced in a study of blood T cell repertoires in COVID-19. The table came from immunoSEQ multiplex PCR; TCRdb's copy has only in-frame clones and leaves some out. The repertoire holds 200,000 to 250,000 clones, with approximately 90% as singletons. Sequenced: PBMCs or T cells enriched from blood (not recorded which). The receptors were gathered from a woman in her forties with acute COVID-19.

V and J are TRBV12-5 and TRBJ1-1, with D possibly being TRBD1 (6 bases). The CDR3 consists of 13 residues. V was shortened by 6 bases and J by 7 bases, with 15 bases between the two germline ends. In germline, CDR1 is LGHNT, CDR2 FRNRAP. CDR3 protein: CASGRTEKYEAFF. The CDR3 coding sequence is TGTGCTAGTGGCCGGACAGAAAAATATGAAGCTTTCTTT.

The V and J genes are TRBV7-9 and TRBJ1-2; TRBD1 matches at 10 bases. Germline V gives CDR1 SEHNR, CDR2 FQNEAQ (reference sequence). The CDR3 spans 13 residues. J gave up 11 bases and V 5 bases, and 8 bases lay outside the gene matches. The CDR3, as DNA: TGTGCCAGCAGCCTAGAAGGGACAGGGGATTACACCTTC. It yields the protein CASSLEGTGDYTF.

The genes are TRBV9 and TRBJ1-1, with D possibly TRBD1 on 6 matching bases. The CDR3 is 13 amino acids. Germline CDR1 is SGDLS and CDR2 is YYNGEE. Trimming shortened V by 0 bases and J by 7 bases, and 10 bases separated the two germline ends. The CDR3 spells CASSVGTDGEAFF. CDR3 nucleotides: TGTGCCAGCAGCGTAGGGACAGACGGTGAAGCTTTCTTT.

V is TRBV6-5 and J is TRBJ1-1, with a tentative D call TRBD1 (5 bases). The germline gives CDR1 MNHEY, CDR2 SVGAGI. Trimming removed 7 bases from V and 5 bases from J, with 14 bases in between. The CDR3 extends over 13 amino acids. CDR3 in DNA: TGTGCCAGCACGGGGGATTCCCGGACTGAAGCTTTCTTT. Residues: CASTGDSRTEAFF.

The V call is TRBV5-1, the J call TRBJ1-4, with D perhaps matching TRBD1 (5 bases). The CDR3 spans 15 residues. V gave up 1 base and J gave up 8 bases, with 15 bases separating them. The V gene's germline CDR1 is SGHRS and CDR2 YFSETQ. The CDR3 spells CASSLRDLNEEKLFF. The CDR3 nucleotides read TGCGCCAGCAGCTTGCGGGACTTAAATGAGGAAAAACTGTTTTTT.

The chain carries TRBV5-1 and TRBJ2-5, with D possibly matching TRBD2 (6 bases). Trimming cost V 0 bases and J 5 bases, with 8 bases left between them. Germline V gene data show CDR1 as SGHRS and CDR2 as YFSETQ. This CDR3 is 13 amino acids long. CDR3 DNA: TGCGCCAGCAGCTTGGCCGGGAGTGAGACCCAGTACTTC. Residues: CASSLAGSETQYF.

V is TRBV6-2 or TRBV6-3 and J is TRBJ2-1; D may be TRBD2 (6 bases). CDR1 is MNHEY, CDR2 SVGEGT, per germline. Deletions cut 2 bases from V and 7 bases from J, with 18 bases between. The CDR3 contains 16 residues. Here the CDR3 DNA reads TGTGCCAGCAGTTACCGGGACTCCACACCCAAGAATGAGCAGTTCTTC. This sequence encodes CASSYRDSTPKNEQFF.

Notes on this clone: Different DNA sequences within this sample yield the same CDR3. The chain is built from TRBV4-3 and TRBJ2-7; D unresolved. Germline V gives CDR1 LGHNA, CDR2 YSLEER. The CDR3 runs 15 residues. The V end lost 0 bases, the J end lost 2 bases, and 11 bases lay between the germline ends. Written as DNA, the CDR3 is TGCGCCAGCAGCCAAGATAGTCCAGGTCCCTACGAGCAGTACTTC. This translates into CASSQDSPGPYEQYF.

The genes are TRBV24-1 and TRBJ1-2, with TRBD1 matching over 12 bases. The V segment lost 4 bases and the J segment 3 bases; nucleotides outside the gene matches: 5. The CDR3 runs to 16 residues. Germline V gene lookup returns CDR1 KGHDR and CDR2 SFDVKD. CDR3 sequence: CATSDPGTGGYYGYTF. DNA of the CDR3: TGTGCCACCAGTGACCCCGGGACAGGGGGCTACTATGGCTACACCTTC.

The chain couples TRBV7-3 to TRBJ2-1, with 11 nucleotides matching TRBD2. The junction had 7 bases not matched to a gene; V was cut back by 5 bases and J by 7 bases. The CDR3 is 15 residues long. Germline V gene lookup returns CDR1 SGHTA and CDR2 FQGTGA. CDR3 residues: CASSLAGGPYNEQFF. DNA of the CDR3: TGTGCCAGCAGCCTAGCGGGGGGACCGTATAATGAGCAGTTCTTC.

The chain uses TRBV7-2 and TRBJ1-1; a possible D gene is TRBD1 (6 bases). The CDR3 has 13 amino acids. Germline V gives CDR1 SGHTA, CDR2 FQGNSA. The V and J ends lost 4 bases and 4 bases respectively, with 10 bases between them. CDR3 coding DNA: TGTGCCAGCAGCTCCAACAGGGCCACTGAAGCTTTCTTT. The encoded protein is CASSSNRATEAFF.

The J gene is TRBJ1-2, the V gene TRBV6-6; no reliable D call. Germline V CDR1 and CDR2: MNHNY, SVGAGI (reference sequence). Trimming cost V 0 bases and J 0 bases, with 11 bases left between them. This CDR3 contains 16 residues. In DNA, the CDR3 is TGTGCCAGCAGTTACTCGTCTGGGCCTCCTAACTATGGCTACACCTTC. This sequence encodes CASSYSSGPPNYGYTF.

This chain joins TRBV7-2 and TRBJ2-3; D unclear. The V end lost 3 bases, the J end lost 3 bases, and 13 bases lay between the germline ends. The CDR3 extends over 15 amino acids. Germline values: CDR1 SGHTA, CDR2 FQGNSA. CDR3 loop: CASSFQAVTTDTQYF. The DNA of the CDR3 is TGTGCCAGCAGCTTTCAGGCAGTTACAACAGATACGCAGTATTTT.

The genes are TRBV5-1 and TRBJ2-7; D remains unclear. Germline V gene sequence: CDR1 SGHRS, CDR2 YFSETQ. V lost 6 bases and J lost 3, with 22 bases in between. The CDR3 runs to 16 residues. In nucleotides, the CDR3 is TGCGCCAGCATGGTCTCCGCCTCCACTGCTTTCTACGAGCAGTACTTC. Its translation: CASMVSASTAFYEQYF.

The J gene is TRBJ2-1, the V gene TRBV5-5, with 9 bases aligning to TRBD2. V gave up 0 bases and J gave up 4 bases; unmatched junction bases: 14. Germline-derived CDR1 and CDR2 are SGHKS and YYEKEE (reference sequence). This CDR3 contains 19 residues. CDR3 protein: CASSLGGWASGTQYNEQFF. CDR3 DNA: TGTGCCAGCAGCTTGGGAGGATGGGCTAGCGGGACCCAATACAATGAGCAGTTCTTC.

This CDR3 is CSVPWGDGYTF. DNA for the CDR3: TGCAGCGTTCCTTGGGGAGACGGCTACACCTTC. The chain has TRBV29-1 and TRBJ1-2; D call uncertain. Germline values: CDR1 SQVTM, CDR2 ANQGSEA. Trimming pared 5 bases from V and 8 bases from J, leaving 12 bases between. The CDR3 length is 11 residues.

V gene TRBV7-2 combines with J gene TRBJ2-1, with a weak D call TRBD1 (5 bases). CDR3 length equals 15 residues. V shed 1 base and J shed 5 bases, with 12 bases lying between them. Looked up from germline, CDR1 is SGHTA and CDR2 is FQGNSA. In nucleotides, the CDR3 is TGTGCCAGCAGCTTAGGACAGCCCTCTCACAATGAGCAGTTCTTC. It is translated as CASSLGQPSHNEQFF.

J is TRBJ2-1 and V is TRBV7-7, with D tentatively TRBD2 (7 bases). Between the trimmed V and J ends, which lost 5 bases and 3 bases, there was a span of 14 bases. CDR3 length: 15 amino acids. Germline loops: CDR1 SSHAT, CDR2 FNYEAQ (reference sequence). For the CDR3, the DNA is TGTGCCAGCAGCCTGAGGGGGGGGGACTACAATGAGCAGTTCTTC. The encoded protein is CASSLRGGDYNEQFF.

This clone was observed a few times. V and J are TRBV11-3 and TRBJ2-1; TRBD2 might be the D (5 bases). Germline values: CDR1 SGHNT, CDR2 YENEEA. Trimming shortened V by 4 bases and J by 2 bases, and 12 bases separated the two germline ends. This CDR3 contains 15 residues. CDR3 protein: CASSSGLMPYNEQFF. For the CDR3, the DNA is TGTGCCAGCAGCTCAGGACTTATGCCCTACAATGAGCAGTTCTTC. The full variable domain, completed using reference TRBV11-3 and TRBJ2-1, is EAGVVQSPRYKIIEKKQPVAFWCNPISGHNTLYWYLQNLGQGPELLIRYENEEAVDDSQLPKDRFSAERLKGVDSTLKIQPAELGDSAVYLCASSSGLMPYNEQFFGPGTRLTVL.

The chain couples TRBV6-1 to TRBJ2-7; 10 nucleotides line up with TRBD1. The CDR3 contains 15 residues. J gave up 6 bases and V 2 bases, and 7 bases lay outside the gene matches. Germline CDR1 and CDR2: MNHNS and SASEGT. CDR3 nucleotides: TGTGCCAGCAGTGAACCGGACAGGGGGAAGGCCGAGCAGTACTTC. Translated: CASSEPDRGKAEQYF.